Shown below are 3 T cell receptor beta chains from a single sample sequenced in a study of Graves' ophthalmopathy and Graves' hyperthyroidism. The authors amplified TCR beta CDR3 regions from RNA transcripts. After a first-round RT-PCR with HTBI primers, a second-round multiplex PCR was run. TCRdb fed the multiplex PCR reads into MiXCR, producing one record per CDR3 protein. The sample lists approximately 480,000 distinct CDR3 sequences; over 13% were seen once. Material for sequencing was blood. Receptor source: a woman younger than 45 with Graves' ophthalmopathy.

This clonotype was observed many times. The chain is built from TRBV19 and TRBJ1-1; 9 bases line up with TRBD1. V dropped 3 bases and J dropped 2; count of bases not matched to a gene: 1. The CDR3 has 14 residues. Germline lookup yields CDR1 LNHDA and CDR2 SQIVND (reference sequence). As DNA, the CDR3 is TGTGCCAGTAGTATGGGACAGGGAAACACTGAAGCTTTCTTT. This translates into CASSMGQGNTEAFF. Together with reference TRBV19 and TRBJ1-1, the CDR3 gives the full variable domain: DGGITQSPKYLFRKEGQNVTLSCEQNLNHDAMYWYRQDPGQGLRLIYYSQIVNDFQKGDIAEGYSVSREKKESFPLTVTSAQKNPTAFYLCASSMGQGNTEAFFGQGTRLTVV.

This clonotype showed up many times. The CDR3 DNA follows: TGTGCCAGCAGCAAGACTAGCGGGAGATTTGTGGGGGAGCTGTTTTTT. It codes for CASSKTSGRFVGELFF. V gene TRBV6-2 or TRBV6-3 combines with J gene TRBJ2-2; 12 bases match TRBD2. The CDR3 consists of 16 residues. Germline assignment: CDR1 MNHEY and CDR2 SVGEGT. V shed 6 bases, J shed 8 bases, and the junction held 10 bases outside the gene matches.

This clonotype occurred many times. The V gene is TRBV28, the J gene TRBJ2-7; maybe TRBD1 (5 bases). Trimming removed 3 bases at V and 2 bases at J, with 14 bases between. Germline V gives CDR1 MDHEN, CDR2 SYDVKM. This CDR3 is 15 amino acids long. The CDR3 DNA reads as TGTGCCAGCAGTTTCTTTGGTGACAGTCCCTACGAGCAGTACTTC. This encodes CASSFFGDSPYEQYF.